The source of this T cell receptor beta chain is a study of early T cells in non-severe SARS-CoV-2 infection. Study overall: Sequencing was performed on bulk RNA from unsorted whole blood, leaving chains unpaired.

Study findings and constraints: Anti-spike CD8 responses were favored by VDJdb matching, which missed private and CD4 specificities.

The TCR library protocol was used to attach unique molecular identifiers. These identifiers were attached to individual cDNA molecules. TCRdb called the 5' RACE reads again in MiXCR, with one record for every CDR3 protein. The sample has about 64,000 distinct CDR3 sequences; over 10% are singletons. This clonotype occurred a few times. Its matching antigen is unknown. V lost 3 bases to trimming and J lost 7 bases, with 16 bases between them. This CDR3 is built from 16 residues. Per the germline V gene, CDR1 is MGHDK and CDR2 is SYGVNS. The TCR comes from an adult who was a healthcare worker with PCR-confirmed SARS-CoV-2 infection or an uninfected control (not recorded which). The V and J genes are TRBV25-1 and TRBJ1-6, with D possibly TRBD1 on 5 matching bases. The material was whole blood, obtained at baseline. The CDR3: CASSDDRDSPNSPLHF. CDR3 nucleotide sequence: TGTGCCAGCAGTGACGATCGGGACTCCCCAAATTCACCCCTCCACTTT.